These 7 T cell receptor beta chains were all obtained from the same sample, sequenced in a study of response to subunit inactivated influenza vaccine. Each CDR3 protein is one row after TCRdb ran MiXCR on the RT-PCR reads. There are approximately 530,000 distinct CDR3 sequences in the sample; 7.5% to 8.5% occur only once, and approximately 13% lies in the top ten. Source: PBMCs from blood, taken less than 25 months after vaccination. The receptors originated from a man between 45 and 75 years old who received an inactivated influenza vaccine.

There are a few counts of this clonotype. The chain links TRBV5-1 to TRBJ2-4; D is possibly TRBD1 (6 bases). CDR3 length equals 14 residues. V dropped 5 bases and J dropped 5 bases, with 14 bases sitting between them. Germline assignment: CDR1 SGHRS and CDR2 YFSETQ. CDR3: CASSGSTGQNIQYF. CDR3 coding DNA: TGCGCCAGCAGTGGGTCGACAGGTCAAAACATTCAGTACTTC.

This chain joins TRBV4-2 and TRBJ2-5, with TRBD2 matching over 8 bases. This CDR3 region has 15 residues. After removal of 0 bases from V and 4 bases from J, the junction contained 4 bases not matched to a gene. Germline assignment: CDR1 LGHNA and CDR2 YNFKEQ. The CDR3 DNA sequence: TGTGCCAGCAGCCAAGATCGGCGGGGGGTAGAGACCCAGTACTTC. The encoded protein is CASSQDRRGVETQYF.

The table lists this clonotype with a few counts. The rearrangement links TRBV9 to TRBJ2-7; D unclear. V was cut by 0 bases and J by 5 bases, with 12 bases left in between. CDR1 is SGDLS, CDR2 YYNGEE, per germline. This CDR3 spans 14 amino acids. In DNA, the CDR3 is TGTGCCAGCAGCGTAGGTGTGGGGTCCCACGAGCAGTACTTC. As protein: CASSVGVGSHEQYF.

This clonotype was seen ten or more times. V is TRBV4-3 and J is TRBJ1-2; the D is unclear. Germline V lookup: CDR1 LGHNA, CDR2 YSLEER. The CDR3 loop spans 14 amino acids. V shed 0 bases and J shed 2 bases, with 7 bases lying between them. CDR3 in DNA: TGCGCCAGCAGCCAAGAGGCTGCGAACTATGGCTACACCTTC. It encodes CASSQEAANYGYTF.

This clonotype was observed at least ten times. The chain combines TRBV19 with TRBJ2-2; tentative D call: TRBD2 (5 bases). From germline, CDR1 is LNHDA and CDR2 SQIVND (reference sequence). Deletions cut 4 bases from V and 4 bases from J, with 10 bases between. This CDR3 has 14 amino acids. In nucleotides, the CDR3 is TGTGCCAGTAGTAACCGGGGAGTCACCGGGGAGCTGTTTTTT. The encoded protein is CASSNRGVTGELFF.

The chain has TRBV28 and TRBJ1-4, with 8 bases matching TRBD1. V shed 6 bases, J shed 6 bases, and the junction held 12 bases outside the gene matches. Per the germline V gene, CDR1 is MDHEN and CDR2 is SYDVKM. The CDR3 extends over 16 amino acids. CDR3: CASRTQGQGGYEKLFF. CDR3 nucleotide sequence: TGTGCCAGCAGAACTCAAGGACAGGGAGGGTATGAAAAACTGTTTTTT.

About this clonotype itself: At one of its ends the junction is not consistent with the germline gene, which may arise from a read error. The chain uses TRBV12-3 or TRBV12-4 and TRBJ2-7; 10 bases align to TRBD2. The CDR3 spans 12 residues. The CDR3 sequence: CASSWDSGRLDF. The CDR3 coding sequence is TGTGCCAGCAGTTGGGATAGCGGGAGGCTAGACTTC.